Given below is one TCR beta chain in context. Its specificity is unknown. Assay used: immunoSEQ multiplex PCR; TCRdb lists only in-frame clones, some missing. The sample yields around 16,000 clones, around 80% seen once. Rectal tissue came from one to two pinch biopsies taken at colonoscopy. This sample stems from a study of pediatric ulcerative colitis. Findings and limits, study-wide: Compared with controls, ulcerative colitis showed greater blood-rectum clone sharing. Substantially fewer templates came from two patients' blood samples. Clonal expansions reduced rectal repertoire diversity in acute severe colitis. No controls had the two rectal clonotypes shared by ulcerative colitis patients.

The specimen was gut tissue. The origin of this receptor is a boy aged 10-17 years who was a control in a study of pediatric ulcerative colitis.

The DNA of the CDR3 is TGTGCCAGCAGTTTCCCTACCCACAGAGATACGCAGTATTTT. This encodes CASSFPTHRDTQYF. This rearrangement joins TRBV28 to TRBJ2-3; D is ambiguous. The CDR3 loop spans 14 amino acids. The ends were cut back, 3 bases at V and 5 bases at J, with 12 bases in the middle. Germline-derived CDR1 and CDR2 are MDHEN and SYDVKM.